Following are 21 T cell receptor beta chains from one sample sequenced in a study of T cell repertoires in aging, cancer and after chemotherapy (dated by TCRdb to the late 2010s). The sequencing machine was an Illumina MiSeq. Using a mixed TRB-A/B primer pool, multiplex touch-down PCR amplified rearranged TRB sequences covering the V, D and J segments. The public reads were reprocessed in TCRdb via fastp at Q25 and MiXCR, keeping in-frame beta chains. Merged by CDR3 protein, the rows form single entries marked with the most common genes and DNA. For this sample there are around 5,000 distinct CDR3 sequences; roughly 29% appear just once. The ten largest clones capture under 20% of the sample. TCR beta rearrangements were amplified from genomic DNA isolated from peripheral blood, not from sorted cells or RNA. The sequenced material came from blood. These receptors all stem from a human donor with a blood cancer. The donor label of this sample is uncertain.

This chain joins TRBV18 and TRBJ2-5; TRBD1 matches at 9 bases. V was pared by 3 bases and J by 4 bases, with 9 bases of the junction left unmatched. The CDR3 has 16 residues. CDR1 and CDR2 (germline): KGHSH, LQKENI. In nucleotides, the CDR3 is TGTGCCAGCTCACCGGGACCTCCGGGACAGGGAGAGACCCAGTACTTC. Translating gives CASSPGPPGQGETQYF.

The table lists this clonotype with a few counts. The gene calls are TRBV10-2 and TRBJ1-5; a possible D gene is TRBD1 (5 bases). Trimming left V 4 bases short and J 7 bases short, with 14 bases between. CDR1 is WSHSY and CDR2 is SAAADI in the germline V gene. The CDR3 spans 14 residues. The CDR3: CASSGQGSNQPQHF. CDR3 sequence (DNA): TGCGCCAGCAGTGGTCAGGGTTCCAACCAGCCCCAGCATTTT.

The chain has TRBV6-6 and TRBJ1-2, with D uncertain. V dropped 2 bases and J dropped 2 bases, with 6 bases sitting between them. This CDR3 has 13 amino acids. The germline CDR1 and CDR2 sequences are MNHNY and SVGAGI (reference sequence). CDR3: CASSYGGNYGYTF. CDR3 DNA: TGTGCCAGCAGTTACGGCGGGAACTATGGCTACACCTTC.

On this clonotype itself: Being one base from a much bigger clone, this may be a read error. The V and J genes are TRBV6-2 or TRBV6-3 and TRBJ2-7, with a possible D match to TRBD2 (6 bases). Germline V gene lookup returns CDR1 MNHEY and CDR2 SVGEGT. There are 15 residues in the CDR3. Here the CDR3 reads CGSSSRRDRGYEQYF. CDR3 nucleotides: TGTGGCAGCAGCTCCCGACGGGACCGGGGGTACGAGCAGTACTTC.

This clonotype occurred once. This chain connects TRBV5-6 to TRBJ1-6; D is unclear. The CDR3 runs 15 residues. The V end lost 4 bases, the J end lost 2 bases, and 10 bases lay between the germline ends. Germline V CDR1 and CDR2: SGHDT, YYEEEE. This CDR3 reads CASSERRTYNSPLHF. CDR3 DNA sequence: TGTGCCAGCAGCGAAAGACGCACCTATAATTCACCCCTCCACTTT.

This chain joins TRBV6-6 and TRBJ2-3; the match to TRBD1 covers 10 bases. Germline V CDR1 and CDR2: MNHNY, SVGAGI (reference sequence). After removal of 11 bases from V and 2 bases from J, the junction contained 13 bases not matched to a gene. The CDR3 has 16 residues. The CDR3 coding sequence is TGTGCCGCCAGCAGGGAGGACAGGGGGGTCACAGATACGCAGTATTTT. Its protein is CAASREDRGVTDTQYF.

The chain carries TRBV28 and TRBJ1-2; 7 bases are shared with TRBD1. The CDR3 is made up of 14 amino acids. The germline CDR1 and CDR2 sequences are MDHEN and SYDVKM. The junction had 11 bases not matched to a gene; V was cut back by 6 bases and J by 7 bases. CDR3 region: CASSHGGTVSGYTF. The CDR3 bases are TGTGCCAGCAGCCACGGTGGGACAGTTAGTGGCTACACCTTC.

By frequency in the sample, this clonotype is medium-sized (0.01 to 0.1%). The chain employs TRBV5-6 and TRBJ1-2; D may be TRBD1 (6 bases). V was shortened by 4 bases and J by 2 bases, with 9 bases between the two germline ends. Looked up from germline, CDR1 is SGHDT and CDR2 is YYEEEE. The CDR3 is made up of 13 amino acids. Written as DNA, the CDR3 is TGTGCCAGCAGCGTAGGACAGAACTATGGCTACACCTTC. Protein product: CASSVGQNYGYTF.

The V gene is TRBV7-2, the J gene TRBJ2-4, with D tentatively TRBD1 or TRBD2 (5 bases each). Germline V gene sequence: CDR1 SGHTA, CDR2 FQGNSA. The CDR3 loop spans 16 amino acids. Trimming pared 5 bases from V and 3 bases from J, leaving 17 bases between. This CDR3 reads CASSPRYGAGKNIQYF. The CDR3 DNA is TGTGCCAGCAGCCCACGTTACGGGGCAGGCAAAAACATTCAGTACTTC.

In this sample, this clonotype turned up a few times. The chain recombines TRBV19 with TRBJ1-2, with unresolved D. CDR1 is LNHDA and CDR2 is SQIVND in the germline V gene (reference sequence). V lost 6 bases, J lost 5 bases, and 4 bases lay in between. The CDR3 is 10 residues long. The CDR3 loop reads CASRSYGYTF. In nucleotides, the CDR3 is TGTGCCAGTAGGTCTTATGGCTACACCTTC.

The J gene is TRBJ1-5, the V gene TRBV20-1, with D hard to call. The CDR3 covers 14 residues. Trimming pared 5 bases from V and 4 bases from J, leaving 15 bases between. CDR1 is DFQATT, CDR2 SNEGSKA, per germline (reference sequence). The CDR3 nucleotides read TGCAGTGCTCCCGAAGGGTTATGGAATCAGCCCCAGCATTTT. Translating it yields CSAPEGLWNQPQHF.

The V call is TRBV20-1, the J call TRBJ2-7, with 11 bases matching TRBD2. Germline V CDR1 and CDR2: DFQATT, SNEGSKA (reference sequence). The J segment lost 3 bases and the V segment lost 6 bases, leaving 13 bases of the junction unmatched. The CDR3 is 16 amino acids. In DNA, the CDR3 is TGCAGTGCAACGTCCGGGACTAGCGGTATAATCTACGAGCAGTACTTC. It translates to CSATSGTSGIIYEQYF.

Sample share makes this clonotype large (0.1 to 1%). The chain is built from TRBV6-5 and TRBJ2-3, with D perhaps TRBD1 (6 bases). CDR1 and CDR2 (germline): MNHEY, SVGAGI. CDR3 length equals 16 residues. Between the trimmed V and J ends, which lost 0 bases and 0 bases, there was a span of 10 bases. The CDR3 protein is CASSYSSTGSTDTQYF. CDR3 nucleotide sequence: TGTGCCAGCAGTTACTCGAGTACAGGGAGCACAGATACGCAGTATTTT.

This clonotype was seen only a few times. This sequence joins TRBV6-2 or TRBV6-3 and TRBJ2-2, with D tentatively TRBD2 (6 bases). The V gene lost 5 bases and the J gene lost 4 bases, with 14 bases spanning the gap. The CDR3 spans 15 residues. Germline V gene data show CDR1 as MNHEY and CDR2 as SVGEGT. This CDR3 is CASSLTSGVTGELFF. CDR3 DNA sequence: TGTGCCAGCAGTCTCACTTCGGGGGTCACCGGGGAGCTGTTTTTT.

This clonotype has just a few counts. The V gene is TRBV5-1, the J gene TRBJ1-2, with a weak D call TRBD1 (6 bases). The CDR3 has 16 amino acids. Germline V gives CDR1 SGHRS, CDR2 YFSETQ. V was clipped by 3 bases and J by 4 bases, with 19 bases between them. The CDR3 DNA sequence: TGCGCCAGCAGCTCTTCATCGACAGGAATGGGCTATGGCTACACCTTC. This codes for CASSSSSTGMGYGYTF.

The table lists this clonotype with a few counts. The chain couples TRBV11-3 to TRBJ1-2; D is unresolved. V lost 1 base and J lost 2, with 8 bases in between. Germline values: CDR1 SGHNT, CDR2 YENEEA. The CDR3 sequence is 14 residues long. The CDR3 spells CASSLGEGNYGYTF. CDR3 nucleotide sequence: TGTGCCAGCAGCTTAGGTGAGGGAAACTATGGCTACACCTTC.

The chain links TRBV15 to TRBJ2-3, with D perhaps TRBD1 (5 bases). V lost 0 bases, J lost 5 bases, and 6 bases lay in between. The CDR3 contains 13 residues. The germline V gene encodes CDR1 LNHNV and CDR2 YYDKDF (reference sequence). The CDR3 region is CATSRDRGDTQYF. CDR3 DNA sequence: TGTGCCACCAGCAGAGATAGGGGAGATACGCAGTATTTT.

The V gene is TRBV24-1, the J gene TRBJ2-6, with TRBD2 as a possible D gene (5 bases). The germline V and J ends were trimmed by 6 bases and 4 bases, with 18 bases remaining between them. Germline loops: CDR1 KGHDR, CDR2 SFDVKD. The CDR3 runs to 17 residues. The CDR3 nucleotides are TGTGCCACCAGTCCCCGGAGCGGAGCGGACGGGGCCAACGTCCTGACTTTC. This sequence encodes CATSPRSGADGANVLTF.

The sample holds a few counts of this clonotype. CDR3 sequence reads: CATSKEGGRDTQYF. The CDR3 DNA sequence: TGTGCCACCAGCAAGGAGGGGGGGAGAGATACGCAGTATTTT. This chain connects TRBV15 to TRBJ2-3, with D possibly being TRBD2 (7 bases). This CDR3 is built from 14 residues. V was pared by 4 bases and J by 5 bases, with 13 bases between. Germline values: CDR1 LNHNV, CDR2 YYDKDF (reference sequence).

The V call is TRBV19, the J call TRBJ2-2; tentatively, D is TRBD1 (6 bases). Germline V gives CDR1 LNHDA, CDR2 SQIVND (reference sequence). Trimming pared 7 bases from V and 0 bases from J, leaving 18 bases between. The CDR3 runs to 17 residues. Here the CDR3 reads CASMGRGPFANTGELFF. CDR3 sequence (DNA): TGTGCCAGTATGGGCAGGGGACCCTTCGCGAACACCGGGGAGCTGTTTTTT.

V and J are TRBV4-3 and TRBJ2-4; tentatively, D is TRBD1 or TRBD2 (5 bases each). CDR1 and CDR2 from the germline V gene are LGHNA and YSLEER. With 2 bases removed from V and 1 base from J, the gap between germline ends came to 21 bases. The CDR3 is 19 amino acids. CDR3 sequence: CASSQHLGTGVRAKNIQYF. The CDR3, as DNA: TGCGCCAGCAGCCAACATCTGGGGACCGGGGTAAGGGCCAAAAACATTCAGTACTTC.